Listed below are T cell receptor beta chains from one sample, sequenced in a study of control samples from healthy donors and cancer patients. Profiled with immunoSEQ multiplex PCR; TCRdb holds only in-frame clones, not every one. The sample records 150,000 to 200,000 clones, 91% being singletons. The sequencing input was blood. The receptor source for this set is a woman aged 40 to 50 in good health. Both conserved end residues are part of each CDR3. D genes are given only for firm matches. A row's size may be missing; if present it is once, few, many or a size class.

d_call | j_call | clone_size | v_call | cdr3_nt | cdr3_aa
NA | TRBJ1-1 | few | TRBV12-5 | TGTGCTAGTGGGGACAGTAATAAGAACACTGAAGCTTTCTTT | CASGDSNKNTEAFF
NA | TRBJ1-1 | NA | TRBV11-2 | TGTGCCAGCAGCTTAGTAACCATGAACACTGAAGCTTTCTTT | CASSLVTMNTEAFF
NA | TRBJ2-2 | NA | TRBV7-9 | TGTGCCAGCAGCTTAGAAGGCTCCGGGGAGCTGTTTTTT | CASSLEGSGELFF
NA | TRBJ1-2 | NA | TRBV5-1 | TGCGCCAGCAGCACCGGGACCCTCTATGGCTACACCTTC | CASSTGTLYGYTF
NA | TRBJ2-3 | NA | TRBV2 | TGTGCCAGCAGCGCACCCCCCACGGGACTCCTAGTAGATACGCAGTATTTT | CASSAPPTGLLVDTQYF
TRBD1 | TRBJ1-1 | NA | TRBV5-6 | TGTGCCAGCAGCCCATACAGGGGCGGGGGCACTGAAGCTTTCTTT | CASSPYRGGGTEAFF
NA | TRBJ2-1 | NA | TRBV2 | TGTGCCAGCAATGGAGAAAACAATGAGCAGTTCTTC | CASNGENNEQFF
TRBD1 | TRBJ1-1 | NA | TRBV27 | TGTGCCAGCAGTTTGGGACAGGTTTCTGAAGCTTTCTTT | CASSLGQVSEAFF
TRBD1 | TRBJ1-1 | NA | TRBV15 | TGTGCCACCAGCAGAGATAGGACAGGGGAGGCTGAAGCTTTCTTT | CATSRDRTGEAEAFF
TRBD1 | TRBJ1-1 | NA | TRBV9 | TGTGCCAGCAGCCTGACTCTCGGGACAGATTACATGAACACTGAAGCTTTCTTT | CASSLTLGTDYMNTEAFF
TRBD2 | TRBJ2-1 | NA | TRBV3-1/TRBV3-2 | TGTGCCAGCAGCCCGGAAGGACTAGGACACAATGAGCAGTTCTTC | CASSPEGLGHNEQFF
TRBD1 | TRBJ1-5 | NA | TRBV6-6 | TGTGCCAGCAGTTACATGGGACAGGGGGCAAATCAGCCCCAGCATTTT | CASSYMGQGANQPQHF
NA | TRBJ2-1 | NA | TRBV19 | TGTGCCAGTAGTATAACGCCCAGCTCCTACAATGAGCAGTTCTTC | CASSITPSSYNEQFF
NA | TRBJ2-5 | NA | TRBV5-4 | TGTGCCAGCAGCTTGGAGGGGGTCTGGGAGACCCAGTACTTC | CASSLEGVWETQYF
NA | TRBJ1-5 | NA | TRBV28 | TGTGCCAGCAGCGGCCCAGACTCCGATAGCAATCAGCCCCAGCATTTT | CASSGPDSDSNQPQHF
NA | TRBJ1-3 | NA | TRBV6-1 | TGTGCCAGCAGTGCAGCTTCCTCTGGAAACACCATATATTTT | CASSAASSGNTIYF
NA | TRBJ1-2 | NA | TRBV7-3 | TGTGCCAGCAGCTTAACCGGGGGCGGGATGTCTAATGGCTACACCTTC | CASSLTGGGMSNGYTF
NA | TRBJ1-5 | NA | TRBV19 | TGTGCCAGTAGTATAAAGGTACGCAATCAGCCCCAGCATTTT | CASSIKVRNQPQHF
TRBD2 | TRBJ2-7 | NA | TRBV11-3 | TGTGCCAGCAGCATGGGACTAGCGGGGTGGCCCTACGAGCAGTACTTC | CASSMGLAGWPYEQYF
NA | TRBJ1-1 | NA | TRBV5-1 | TGCGCCAGCAGCTTGGAGCGCGGCAGACCGAACACTGAAGCTTTCTTT | CASSLERGRPNTEAFF
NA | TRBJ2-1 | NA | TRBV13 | TGTGCCAGCAGCTTACAGGGGAATGAGCAGTTCTTC | CASSLQGNEQFF
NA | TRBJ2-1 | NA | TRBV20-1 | TGCAGTGCTATTGATGCCAATGAGCAGTTCTTC | CSAIDANEQFF
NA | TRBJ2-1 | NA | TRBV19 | TGTGCCAGTAGTCTTGCCGGGGCTCACAATGAGCAGTTCTTC | CASSLAGAHNEQFF
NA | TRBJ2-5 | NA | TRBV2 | TGTGCCAGCAGTACCTATGGGCGAGAGACCCAGTACTTC | CASSTYGRETQYF
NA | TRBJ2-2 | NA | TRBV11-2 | TGTGCCAGCAGCTCGACGACTACGGCCGGGGAGCTGTTTTTT | CASSSTTTAGELFF
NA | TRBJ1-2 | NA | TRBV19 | TGTGCCAGTAGTATACGAGGGCCACCTAACTATGGCTACACCTTC | CASSIRGPPNYGYTF
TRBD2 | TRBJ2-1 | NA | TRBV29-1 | TGCAGCGTTGGTGGGACTAGGGGAGGCAATGAGCAGTTCTTC | CSVGGTRGGNEQFF
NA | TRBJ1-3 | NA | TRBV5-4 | TGTGCCAGCAGCTCACCCGGGATCTCTGGAAACACCATATATTTT | CASSSPGISGNTIYF
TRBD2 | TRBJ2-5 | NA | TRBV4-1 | TGCGCCAGCAGGAGAGGAGGTGGAGCGGGGGATAGAGAGACCCAGTACTTC | CASRRGGGAGDRETQYF
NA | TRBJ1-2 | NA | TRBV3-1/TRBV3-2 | TGTGCCAGCAGCCGCCGGACAGACTATGGCTACACCTTC | CASSRRTDYGYTF
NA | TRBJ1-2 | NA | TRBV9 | TGTGCCAGCAGCGTAGAGGGCAGTGCTGGCTACACCTTC | CASSVEGSAGYTF
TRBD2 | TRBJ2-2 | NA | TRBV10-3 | TGTGCCATCAGTGTTTCTAGCGGGGGGCCCGGGGAGCTGTTTTTT | CAISVSSGGPGELFF
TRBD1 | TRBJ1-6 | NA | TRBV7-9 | TGTGCCAGCAGCTTGGGCGGACAGGGGGGGTCACCCCTCCACTTT | CASSLGGQGGSPLHF
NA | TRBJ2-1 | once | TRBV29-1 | TGCAGCGCTGTGGGCCTAATCTACAATGAGCAGTTCTTC | CSAVGLIYNEQFF
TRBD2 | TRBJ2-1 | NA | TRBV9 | TGTGCCAGCAGCGTAGACGGGGGGTCCTACAATGAGCAGTTCTTC | CASSVDGGSYNEQFF
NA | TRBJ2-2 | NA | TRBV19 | TGTGCCAGTCGCGAGGGGGGCACCGGGGAGCTGTTTTTT | CASREGGTGELFF
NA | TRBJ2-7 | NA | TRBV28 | TGTGCCAGCCAAAGAATTCCGGGACGGGGAACCTACGAGCAGTACTTC | CASQRIPGRGTYEQYF
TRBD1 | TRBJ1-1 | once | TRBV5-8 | TGTGCCAGCAGCGCTCAGGGGGGTGAAGCTTTCTTT | CASSAQGGEAFF
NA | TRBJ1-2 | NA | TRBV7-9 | TGTGCCAGCAGCTTAGATTGGGGGGACGGCTACACCTTC | CASSLDWGDGYTF
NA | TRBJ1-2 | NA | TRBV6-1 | TGTGCCAGCAGTGAGACCATCGGGCGGGGCTACACCTTC | CASSETIGRGYTF
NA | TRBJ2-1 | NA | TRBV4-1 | TGCGCCAGCAGCCAAGATCTACCCCTCAATGAGCAGTTCTTC | CASSQDLPLNEQFF
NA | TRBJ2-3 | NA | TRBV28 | TGTGCCAGCAGTTTGGGGACGGCGAGCACAGATACGCAGTATTTT | CASSLGTASTDTQYF
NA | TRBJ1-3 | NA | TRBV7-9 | TGTGCCAGCAGCCGTGCAGAAGGTGGAAACACCATATATTTT | CASSRAEGGNTIYF
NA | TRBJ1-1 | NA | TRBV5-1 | TGCGCCAGCAGACGGGACCCGGAGCGTAACACTGAAGCTTTCTTT | CASRRDPERNTEAFF
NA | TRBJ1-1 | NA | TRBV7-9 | TGTGCCAGCAGCTTAATCGCGGGGAACACTGAAGCTTTCTTT | CASSLIAGNTEAFF
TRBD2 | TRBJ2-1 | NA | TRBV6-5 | TGTGCCAGCAGTCTGTCCAGCGGGGGCAATGAGCAGTTCTTC | CASSLSSGGNEQFF
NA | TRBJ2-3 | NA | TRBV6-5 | TGTGCCAGCAGTTCGACAGTAAGCACAGATACGCAGTATTTT | CASSSTVSTDTQYF
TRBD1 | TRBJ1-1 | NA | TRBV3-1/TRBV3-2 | TGTGCCAGCAGCCGAGTCGGCAGGGGGAGGGAAGCTTTCTTT | CASSRVGRGREAFF
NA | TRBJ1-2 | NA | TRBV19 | TGTGCCAGTAGTCCCACGGGCCCCTTCAATGGCTACACCTTC | CASSPTGPFNGYTF
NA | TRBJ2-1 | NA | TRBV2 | TGTGCCAGCAGTGAAGAGGGCCCGGCATACAATGAGCAGTTCTTC | CASSEEGPAYNEQFF
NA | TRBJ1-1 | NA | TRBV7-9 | TGTGCCAGCAGCTTACCAGGGGCTGAAGCTTTCTTT | CASSLPGAEAFF
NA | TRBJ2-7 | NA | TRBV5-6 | TGTGCCAGCAGCCAAAGCGTATCCTACGAGCAGTACTTC | CASSQSVSYEQYF
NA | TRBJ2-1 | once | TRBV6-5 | TGTGCCAGCAGAAGGCCGGGCTCCTACAATGAGCAGTTCTTC | CASRRPGSYNEQFF
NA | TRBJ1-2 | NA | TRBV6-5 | TGTGCCAGCAGTTACTCGACCGGGGGAATCAACTATGGCTACACCTTC | CASSYSTGGINYGYTF
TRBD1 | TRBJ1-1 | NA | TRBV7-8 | TGTGCCAGCAGCTTAGAAGGGGGCGTCGGTGAAGCTTTCTTT | CASSLEGGVGEAFF
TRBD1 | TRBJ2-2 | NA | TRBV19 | TGTGCCAGTAGTCGTTTAGGACAGGGGGCGCGGGCCGGGGAGCTGTTTTTT | CASSRLGQGARAGELFF
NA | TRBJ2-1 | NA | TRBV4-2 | TGTGCCAGCAGCCGCGGGCAAGGAGGGGGTGGGTACAATGAGCAGTTCTTC | CASSRGQGGGGYNEQFF